A selection of T cell receptor beta chains follows, all from one sample in a study of shared clonotypes between healthy human individuals. The data were produced by immunoSEQ multiplex PCR, yet TCRdb's version contains in-frame clones alone and is incomplete. The sample lists roughly 1.4 million clones, approximately 98.5% occurring once. Sequences were obtained from naive CD4+ T cells sorted from blood. The receptor set was obtained from a man aged 30 to 39 in good health. CDR3s include the opening cysteine and the closing phenylalanine or tryptophan. A D gene is named only where the DNA matches it firmly. For some rows the clone size is stated as once, few or many, or as a class when expanded; others skip it.

DNA	CDR3	D	V	J	size
TGTGCCAGCAGCCCCCGGACTAGCGGAGGCACAGATACGCAGTATTTT	CASSPRTSGGTDTQYF	TRBD2	TRBV7-2	TRBJ2-3	-
TGTGCCAGCAGCAGAAGAGGGGGCCTGGGACTCGAAGCTTTCTTT	CASSRRGGLGLEAFF	TRBD1	TRBV5-6	TRBJ1-1	-
TGTGCCAGCAGCCACATCCTGGGGCGCGGGAGTAACAATGAGCAGTTCTTC	CASSHILGRGSNNEQFF	TRBD2	TRBV14	TRBJ2-1	-
TGTGCCAGCAGCGCCTCAGCGGGAGGGCCCTACGAGCAGTACTTC	CASSASAGGPYEQYF	TRBD2	TRBV9	TRBJ2-7	-
TGTGCCACTCAGACAGGGGGCCGGGATACGCAGTATTTT	CATQTGGRDTQYF	TRBD1	TRBV19	TRBJ2-3	once
TGTGCCAGTAGCCTTGACTTTCCTCATCCGGGACAGATCTCCTACGAGCAGTACTTC	CASSLDFPHPGQISYEQYF	TRBD1	TRBV19	TRBJ2-7	-
TGTGCCAGTAGCCCATGGGGTACTAGCGGGAGTTACGAGCAGTACTTC	CASSPWGTSGSYEQYF	TRBD2	TRBV19	TRBJ2-7	-
TGTGCCAGCAGCTTAGGGGTGTTGAGCTCCTACAATGAGCAGTTCTTC	CASSLGVLSSYNEQFF	-	TRBV7-8	TRBJ2-1	-
TGTGCCAGCAGCTCAACACCGGGACATCACATCGAGCAGTTCTTC	CASSSTPGHHIEQFF	-	TRBV7-6	TRBJ2-1	-
TGTGCCAGCTCACCACTTTACGGGGAGCTGTTTTTT	CASSPLYGELFF	-	TRBV18	TRBJ2-2	-
TGCGCCAGCAGTCGGGAGGGAGCCACAGATACGCAGTATTTT	CASSREGATDTQYF	TRBD2	TRBV5-1	TRBJ2-3	once
TGCAGCGCCCGGACACTGAACACTGAAGCTTTCTTT	CSARTLNTEAFF	-	TRBV29-1	TRBJ1-1	-
TGTGCCAGCAGCGACTGGGACAGGGAGGGCACTGAAGCTTTCTTT	CASSDWDREGTEAFF	TRBD1	TRBV2	TRBJ1-1	-
TGTGCCAGCAGTTACTCGATGAGGGGAGGGTCCTACGAGCAGTACTTC	CASSYSMRGGSYEQYF	TRBD2	TRBV6-5	TRBJ2-7	-
TGTGCCAGCAGACAGGGTCTATTACAAGATACGCAGTATTTT	CASRQGLLQDTQYF	-	TRBV6-1	TRBJ2-3	-
TGCGCCAGCAGCCCGCCCGGTGGGGTTTGGATTTTC	CASSPPGGVWIF	-	TRBV5-1	TRBJ2-7	-
TGTGCCAGCTCACCTTGGTCGGGTATGAATGAGCAGTTCTTC	CASSPWSGMNEQFF	-	TRBV18	TRBJ2-1	-
TGTGCCAGCAGGGGGGCCGCCTACGAGCAGTACTTC	CASRGAAYEQYF	-	TRBV28	TRBJ2-7	-
TGCGCCAGCACCGCACTCGGGGACAACAGCCAGCAGTACTTC	CASTALGDNSQQYF	-	TRBV5-1	TRBJ2-7	-
TGTGCCAGCAGTTACTCTGGGGGACAGGGGTCGCTGGAGCAGTACTTC	CASSYSGGQGSLEQYF	TRBD1	TRBV6-5	TRBJ2-7	-
TGTGCCAGCAGCACTTACAATGAGCAGTTCTTC	CASSTYNEQFF	-	TRBV7-2	TRBJ2-1	-
TGTGCCACCAGCAGTAGTAATGAGCAGTTCTTC	CATSSSNEQFF	-	TRBV15	TRBJ2-1	-
TGTGCCAGCAGTGACCAAGCAGCGGGGAACACCGGGGAGCTGTTTTTT	CASSDQAAGNTGELFF	-	TRBV6-4	TRBJ2-2	-
TGTGCCAGCAGTGACGATCTCGGCCGCTCCTACAATGAGCAGTTCTTC	CASSDDLGRSYNEQFF	-	TRBV25-1	TRBJ2-1	-
TGCGCCAGCAGCAAACTTCAGACGGCGAACACCGGGGAGCTGTTTTTT	CASSKLQTANTGELFF	-	TRBV5-1	TRBJ2-2	-
TGTGCCAGCAGCTTATCTGCGGCCGGAGACGCCTACGAGCAGTACTTC	CASSLSAAGDAYEQYF	-	TRBV13	TRBJ2-7	-
TGTGCCAGCAGCTCAAAGGGACTCTCGAGCTCCTACAATGAGCAGTTCTTC	CASSSKGLSSSYNEQFF	-	TRBV11-2	TRBJ2-1	-
TGCGCCAGCAGCCCGACAGGGATAGGCAATCAGCCCCAGCATTTT	CASSPTGIGNQPQHF	TRBD1	TRBV4-3	TRBJ1-5	-
TGTGCCAGCAGACGCCTGACAGGGGATCAGCCCCAGCATTTT	CASRRLTGDQPQHF	TRBD1	TRBV6-5	TRBJ1-5	-
TGTGCCAGCTGGAGCGACACGGTGAACACCGGGGAGCTGTTTTTT	CASWSDTVNTGELFF	-	TRBV28	TRBJ2-2	-
TGTGCCAGCAGCCTACAGGGGTCCGGAAACACCATATATTTT	CASSLQGSGNTIYF	TRBD1	TRBV9	TRBJ1-3	-
TGTGCCAGGGCGTGGGACACCATATATTTT	CARAWDTIYF	-	TRBV7-9	TRBJ1-3	-
TGTGCCAGCTCACCAGGCGAGACCTCCTACGAGCAGTACTTC	CASSPGETSYEQYF	-	TRBV18	TRBJ2-7	-
TGTGCCAGCTCACCACCGGGCGGAGGGAGCACTGAAGCTTTCTTT	CASSPPGGGSTEAFF	-	TRBV18	TRBJ1-1	-
TGTGCCACCAGCAGAGACCGGGACAGGGCCTATGCAGAGCAGTTCTTC	CATSRDRDRAYAEQFF	TRBD1	TRBV15	TRBJ2-1	-